Presented here are 12 T cell receptor beta chains from one specimen sequenced in a study of blood T cell repertoires in COVID-19. The method was immunoSEQ multiplex PCR; TCRdb's version includes in-frame clones alone and lacks a portion of them. The sample includes about 43,000 clones, 75% to 85% of them seen just once. Sequencing was done on a sample of peripheral blood. The origin of the receptors is an elderly man in a cohort sampled during active COVID-19.

V usage is TRBV6-6 and J usage is TRBJ1-2; possibly TRBD1 for D (6 bases). Trimming stripped 7 bases from V and 4 bases from J, with 13 bases between. Looked up from germline, CDR1 is MNHNY and CDR2 is SVGAGI (reference sequence). The length of the CDR3 is 13 residues. DNA of the CDR3: TGTGCCAGCACCCAACAGGGAAGCTATGGCTACACCTTC. This translates into CASTQQGSYGYTF.

There are a few counts of this clone. The same CDR3 also results from other DNA sequences found in this sample. This chain joins TRBV6-5 and TRBJ1-2, with 11 bases matching TRBD1. V was clipped by 0 bases and J by 2 bases; unmatched bases: 2. Germline V lookup: CDR1 MNHEY, CDR2 SVGAGI. CDR3 size: 16 residues. This CDR3 reads CASSYSRTGGNYGYTF. For the CDR3, the DNA is TGTGCCAGCAGTTACTCTAGGACAGGGGGCAACTATGGCTACACCTTC.

The chain uses TRBV28 and TRBJ2-7, with D tentatively TRBD1 (6 bases). CDR1 and CDR2 from the germline V gene are MDHEN and SYDVKM. V lost 6 bases and J lost 4, with 10 bases in between. There are 12 residues in the CDR3. CDR3 sequence: CASRDRRYEQYF. The CDR3 DNA follows: TGTGCCAGCAGGGACAGACGATACGAGCAGTACTTC.

This clone was recorded only once. The rearrangement uses TRBV5-6 and TRBJ2-5, with D maybe TRBD1 (8 bases). The germline V gene encodes CDR1 SGHDT and CDR2 YYEEEE. There are 13 residues in the CDR3. Trimming took 7 bases from V and 5 from J, leaving 15 bases between them. Here the CDR3 reads CASGQGGRETQYF. The CDR3 nucleotides read TGTGCCAGCGGACAGGGAGGGAGGGAGACCCAGTACTTC.

The V and J genes are TRBV5-6 and TRBJ2-1, with TRBD1 as a possible D gene (6 bases). Trimming removed 1 base from V and 9 bases from J, with 14 bases in between. The CDR3 has 14 residues. Per germline, CDR1 SGHDT and CDR2 YYEEEE. CDR3 DNA sequence: TGTGCCAGCAGCTTGTGGGGGCTAGACGCTGAGCAGTTCTTC. It translates to CASSLWGLDAEQFF.

This sequence joins TRBV6-5 and TRBJ2-2; D is possibly TRBD2 (6 bases). The V end was cut by 6 bases, the J end by 5 bases, with 10 bases between. Germline CDR1 and CDR2: MNHEY and SVGAGI. This CDR3 contains 13 residues. CDR3 sequence: CASSAGRTGELFF. The CDR3 coding sequence is TGTGCCAGCAGCGCAGGGAGGACCGGGGAGCTGTTTTTT.

The J gene is TRBJ1-1, the V gene TRBV5-4, with TRBD1 identical over 10 bases. The V gene's germline CDR1 is SGHNT and CDR2 YYREEE (reference sequence). The CDR3 length is 16 residues. The trim removed 4 bases at V and 4 bases at J, leaving 10 bases unmatched. The CDR3 DNA is TGTGCCAGCAGCCGGTGGGGACAGGGGCGGGCCACTGAAGCTTTCTTT. The encoded protein is CASSRWGQGRATEAFF. Variable domain in full (rest from reference TRBV5-4 and TRBJ1-1): ETGVTQSPTHLIKTRGQQVTLRCSSQSGHNTVSWYQQALGQGPQFIFQYYREEENGRGNFPPRFSGLQFPNYSSELNVNALELDDSALYLCASSRWGQGRATEAFFGQGTRLTVV.

CDR3 nucleotide sequence: TGTGCCAGCAGCGCGTCGGGACAGGTCTATAGGGAGCAGTTCTTC. Protein sequence: CASSASGQVYREQFF. V is TRBV9 and J is TRBJ2-1, with TRBD1 matching over 8 bases. The CDR3 contains 15 residues. The germline CDR1 and CDR2 sequences are SGDLS and YYNGEE. V lost 3 bases and J lost 10; bases outside the gene matches: 12.

The chain employs TRBV30 and TRBJ1-5, with 8 positions matching TRBD1. This CDR3 has 13 amino acids. Losses at the gene ends were 5 bases for V and 6 bases for J; bases not matched to a gene: 6. Germline assignment: CDR1 GTSNPN and CDR2 SVGIG (reference sequence). As DNA, the CDR3 is TGTGCCTGGGGTCAGGACAGGGTTCAGCCCCAGCATTTT. Translated: CAWGQDRVQPQHF.

The V and J genes are TRBV27 and TRBJ2-3, with TRBD1 identical over 12 bases. The CDR3 totals 14 residues. The germline V gene has CDR1 MNHEY and CDR2 SMNVEV (reference sequence). V dropped 5 bases and J dropped 7; count of bases not matched to a gene: 4. DNA for the CDR3: TGTGCCAGCAGTGTCGGGACAGGGGGCAATACGCAGTATTTT. Protein sequence: CASSVGTGGNTQYF.

This clone has just one count. As DNA, the CDR3 is TGCGCCAGCAGCCAAGCGGCCCTAGCGGGGTACAATGAGCAGTTCTTC. It encodes CASSQAALAGYNEQFF. This chain links TRBV4-1 with TRBJ2-1; 9 nucleotides match TRBD2. The trim removed 1 base at V and 4 bases at J, leaving 5 bases unmatched. The germline V gene has CDR1 MGHRA and CDR2 YSYEKL. This CDR3 is 16 amino acids long.

The chain recombines TRBV5-1 with TRBJ1-2, with D possibly being TRBD1 (6 bases). V was cut by 7 bases and J by 0 bases, with 13 bases left in between. The CDR3 covers 14 residues. Per germline, CDR1 SGHRS and CDR2 YFSETQ. The CDR3 nucleotides read TGCGCCAGCGGCGACAGGACTGCTAACTATGGCTACACCTTC. Encoded protein: CASGDRTANYGYTF.